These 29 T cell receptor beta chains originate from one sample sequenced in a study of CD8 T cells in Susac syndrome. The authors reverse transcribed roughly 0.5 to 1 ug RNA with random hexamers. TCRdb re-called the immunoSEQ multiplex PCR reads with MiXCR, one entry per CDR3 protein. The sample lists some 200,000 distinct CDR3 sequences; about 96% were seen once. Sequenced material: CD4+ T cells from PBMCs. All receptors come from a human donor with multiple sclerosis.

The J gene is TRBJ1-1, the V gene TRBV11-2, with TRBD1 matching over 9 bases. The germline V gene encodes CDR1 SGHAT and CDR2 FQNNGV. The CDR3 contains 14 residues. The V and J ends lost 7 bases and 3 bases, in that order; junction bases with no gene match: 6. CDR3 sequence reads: CASIMDRGYTEAFF. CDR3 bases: TGTGCCAGCATTATGGACAGGGGATACACTGAAGCTTTCTTT.

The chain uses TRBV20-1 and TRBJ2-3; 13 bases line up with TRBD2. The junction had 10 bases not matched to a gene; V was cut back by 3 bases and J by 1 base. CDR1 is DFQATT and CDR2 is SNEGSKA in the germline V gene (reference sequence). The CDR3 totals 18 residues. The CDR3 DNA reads TGCAGTGCTAGCCCGGGACTAGCGGGGCTACCGGGCACAGATACGCAGTATTTT. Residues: CSASPGLAGLPGTDTQYF.

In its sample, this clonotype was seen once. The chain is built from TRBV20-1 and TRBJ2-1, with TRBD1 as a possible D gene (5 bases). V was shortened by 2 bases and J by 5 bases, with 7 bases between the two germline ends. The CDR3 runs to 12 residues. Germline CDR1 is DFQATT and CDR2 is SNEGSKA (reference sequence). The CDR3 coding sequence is TGCAGTGCTAGATACAGGAACAATGAGCAGTTCTTC. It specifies CSARYRNNEQFF.

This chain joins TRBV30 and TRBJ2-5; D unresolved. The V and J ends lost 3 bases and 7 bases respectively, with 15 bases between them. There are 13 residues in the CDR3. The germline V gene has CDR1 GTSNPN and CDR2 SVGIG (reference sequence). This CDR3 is CAWRDQDSGTQYF. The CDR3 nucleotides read TGTGCCTGGAGGGACCAGGATTCCGGGACCCAGTACTTC.

In DNA form, the CDR3 reads TGTGCCAGCAGCCCACTACAGGGTGAAGCTTTCTTT. It is translated as CASSPLQGEAFF. V is TRBV3-1 and J is TRBJ1-1; D is perhaps TRBD1 (6 bases). The V and J ends lost 4 bases and 7 bases respectively, with 10 bases between them. Per germline, CDR1 LGHDT and CDR2 YNNKEL (reference sequence). The CDR3 spans 12 residues. The variable domain in full, completed from reference TRBV3-1 and TRBJ1-1, reads DTAVSQTPKYLVTQMGNDKSIKCEQNLGHDTMYWYKQDSKKFLKIMFSYNNKELIINETVPNRFSPKSPDKAHLNLHINSLELGDSAVYFCASSPLQGEAFFGQGTRLTVV.

CDR3 nucleotides: TGTGCCTGGACGGGGATGGGGGACTATGGCTACACCTTC. Protein product: CAWTGMGDYGYTF. The chain carries TRBV30 and TRBJ1-2, with D perhaps TRBD1 (5 bases). V was trimmed by 4 bases and J by 3 bases, leaving 12 bases between them. Germline V gives CDR1 GTSNPN, CDR2 SVGIG (reference sequence). This CDR3 comprises 13 residues. Together with reference TRBV30 and TRBJ1-2, the CDR3 gives the full variable domain: SQTIHQWPATLVQPVGSPLSLECTVEGTSNPNLYWYRQAAGRGLQLLFYSVGIGQISSEVPQNLSASRPQDRQFILSSKKLLLSDSGFYLCAWTGMGDYGYTFGSGTRLTVV.

CDR3: CSANGLRDTQYF. As DNA, the CDR3 is TGCAGTGCAAATGGACTGAGGGATACGCAGTATTTT. The V call is TRBV20-1, the J call TRBJ2-3; weak D call: TRBD2 (5 bases). The CDR3 runs to 12 residues. The V gene lost 6 bases and the J gene lost 6 bases, with 13 bases spanning the gap. Germline values: CDR1 DFQATT, CDR2 SNEGSKA (reference sequence).

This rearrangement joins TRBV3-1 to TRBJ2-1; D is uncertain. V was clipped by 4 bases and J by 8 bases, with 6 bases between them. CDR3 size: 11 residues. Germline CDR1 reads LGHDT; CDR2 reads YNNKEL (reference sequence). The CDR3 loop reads CASSRRDEQFF. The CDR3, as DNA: TGTGCCAGCAGCCGTCGGGATGAGCAGTTCTTC.

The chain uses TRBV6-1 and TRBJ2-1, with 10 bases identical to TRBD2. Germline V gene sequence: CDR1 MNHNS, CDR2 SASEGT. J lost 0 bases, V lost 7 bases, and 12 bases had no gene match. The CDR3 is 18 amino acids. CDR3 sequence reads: CASTSPASGRGSYNEQFF. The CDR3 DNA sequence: TGTGCCAGCACCTCACCGGCTAGCGGGAGAGGCTCCTACAATGAGCAGTTCTTC.

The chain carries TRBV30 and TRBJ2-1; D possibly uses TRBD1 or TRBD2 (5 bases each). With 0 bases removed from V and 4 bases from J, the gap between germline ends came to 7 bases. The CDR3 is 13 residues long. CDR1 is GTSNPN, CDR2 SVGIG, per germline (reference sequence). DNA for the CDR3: TGTGCCTGGAGTGTGTGGGGGTACAATGAGCAGTTCTTC. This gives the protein CAWSVWGYNEQFF.

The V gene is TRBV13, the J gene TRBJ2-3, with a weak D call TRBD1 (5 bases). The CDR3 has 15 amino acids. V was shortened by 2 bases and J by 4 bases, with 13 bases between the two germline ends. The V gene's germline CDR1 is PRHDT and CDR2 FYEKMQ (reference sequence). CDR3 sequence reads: CASSLQGDEADTQYF. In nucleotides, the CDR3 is TGTGCCAGCAGCTTACAAGGGGATGAGGCAGATACGCAGTATTTT.

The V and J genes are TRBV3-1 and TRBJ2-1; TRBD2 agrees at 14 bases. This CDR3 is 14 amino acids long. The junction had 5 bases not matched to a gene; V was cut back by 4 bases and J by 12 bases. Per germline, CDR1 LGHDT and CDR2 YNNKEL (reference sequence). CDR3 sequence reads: CASSLTSGGARQFF. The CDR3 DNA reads TGTGCCAGCAGCCTGACTAGCGGGGGGGCCAGGCAGTTCTTC.

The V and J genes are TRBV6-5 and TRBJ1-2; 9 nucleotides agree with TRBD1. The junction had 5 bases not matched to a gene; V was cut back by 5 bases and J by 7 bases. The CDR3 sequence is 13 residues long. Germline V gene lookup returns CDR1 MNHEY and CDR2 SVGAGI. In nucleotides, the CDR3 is TGTGCCAGCAGTACGACGACAGGGGGTGGCTACACCTTC. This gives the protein CASSTTTGGGYTF.

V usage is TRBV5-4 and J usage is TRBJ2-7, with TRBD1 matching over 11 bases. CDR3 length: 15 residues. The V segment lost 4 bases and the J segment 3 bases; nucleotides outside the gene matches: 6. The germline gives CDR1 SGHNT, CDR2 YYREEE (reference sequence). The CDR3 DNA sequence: TGTGCCAGCAGCGCACCCGGGACAGGGGGCTACGAGCAGTACTTC. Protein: CASSAPGTGGYEQYF.

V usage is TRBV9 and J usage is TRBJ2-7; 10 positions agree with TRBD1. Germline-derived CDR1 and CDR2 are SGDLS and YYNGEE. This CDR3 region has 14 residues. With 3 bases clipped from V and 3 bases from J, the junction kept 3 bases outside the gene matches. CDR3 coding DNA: TGTGCCAGCAGCGCCCGGACAGGGGGCTACGAGCAGTACTTC. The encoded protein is CASSARTGGYEQYF.

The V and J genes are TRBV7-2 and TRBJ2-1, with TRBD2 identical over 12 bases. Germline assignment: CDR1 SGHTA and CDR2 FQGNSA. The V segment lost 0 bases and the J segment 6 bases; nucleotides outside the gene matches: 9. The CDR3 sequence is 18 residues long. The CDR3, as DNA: TGTGCCAGCAGCTTAGCCATACCTAGCGGGAGGGCCGCCAATGAGCAGTTCTTC. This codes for CASSLAIPSGRAANEQFF.

CDR3 DNA: TGTGCCAGCAGTGCCGAGTTCAGGGGACGAAGGGACCACGAGCAGTACTTC. This encodes CASSAEFRGRRDHEQYF. The genes are TRBV9 and TRBJ2-7, with D possibly matching TRBD1 (6 bases). Germline values: CDR1 SGDLS, CDR2 YYNGEE. This CDR3 has 17 amino acids. V lost 5 bases to trimming and J lost 5 bases, with 26 bases between them.

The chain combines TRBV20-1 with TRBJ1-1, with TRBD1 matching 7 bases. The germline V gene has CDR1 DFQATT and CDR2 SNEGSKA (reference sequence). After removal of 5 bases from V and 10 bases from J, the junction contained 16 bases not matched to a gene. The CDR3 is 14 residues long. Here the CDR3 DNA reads TGCAGTGCTGACTCAAAAACAGGGGTAGTTAGAGCTTTCTTT. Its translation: CSADSKTGVVRAFF.

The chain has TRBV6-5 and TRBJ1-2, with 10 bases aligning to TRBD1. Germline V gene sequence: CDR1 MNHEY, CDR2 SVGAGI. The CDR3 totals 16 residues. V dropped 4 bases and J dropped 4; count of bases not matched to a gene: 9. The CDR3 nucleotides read TGTGCCAGCAGTTCCAACCCCGGGACAGGGGCCTATGGCTACACCTTC. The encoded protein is CASSSNPGTGAYGYTF.

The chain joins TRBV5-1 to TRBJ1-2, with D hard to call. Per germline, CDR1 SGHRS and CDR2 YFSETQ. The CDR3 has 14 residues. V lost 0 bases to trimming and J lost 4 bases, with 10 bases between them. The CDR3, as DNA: TGCGCCAGCAGCTTGGATGTACAGTCCTATGGCTACACCTTC. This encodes CASSLDVQSYGYTF.

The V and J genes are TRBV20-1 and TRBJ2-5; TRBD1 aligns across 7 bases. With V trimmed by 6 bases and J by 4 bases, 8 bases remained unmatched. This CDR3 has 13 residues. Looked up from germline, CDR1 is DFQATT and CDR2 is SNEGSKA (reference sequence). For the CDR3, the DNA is TGCAGTGCAACCCCCCCAGGGGGAGAGACCCAGTACTTC. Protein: CSATPPGGETQYF.

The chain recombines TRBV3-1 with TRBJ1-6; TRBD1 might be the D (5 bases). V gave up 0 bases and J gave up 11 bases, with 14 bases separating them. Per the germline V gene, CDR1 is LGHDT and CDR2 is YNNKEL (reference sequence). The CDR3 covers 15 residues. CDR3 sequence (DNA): TGTGCCAGCAGCCAAGAAAGGGGAATCCGGGCACCCCTCCACTTT. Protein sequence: CASSQERGIRAPLHF. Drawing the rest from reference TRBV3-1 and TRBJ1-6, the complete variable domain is DTAVSQTPKYLVTQMGNDKSIKCEQNLGHDTMYWYKQDSKKFLKIMFSYNNKELIINETVPNRFSPKSPDKAHLNLHINSLELGDSAVYFCASSQERGIRAPLHFGNGTRLTVT.

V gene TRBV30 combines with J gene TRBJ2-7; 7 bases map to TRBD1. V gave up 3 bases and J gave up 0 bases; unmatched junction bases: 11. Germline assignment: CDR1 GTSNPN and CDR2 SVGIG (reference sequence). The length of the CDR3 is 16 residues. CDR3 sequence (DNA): TGTGCCTGGAGGCTACAGGGGTTAATCAGCTCCTACGAGCAGTACTTC. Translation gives CAWRLQGLISSYEQYF.

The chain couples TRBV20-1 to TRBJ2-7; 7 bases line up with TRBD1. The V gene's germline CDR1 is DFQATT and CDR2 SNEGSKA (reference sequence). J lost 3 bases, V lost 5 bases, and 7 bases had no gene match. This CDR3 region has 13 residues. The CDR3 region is CSASKTGSYEQYF. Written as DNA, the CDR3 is TGCAGTGCTTCCAAGACAGGGAGCTACGAGCAGTACTTC.

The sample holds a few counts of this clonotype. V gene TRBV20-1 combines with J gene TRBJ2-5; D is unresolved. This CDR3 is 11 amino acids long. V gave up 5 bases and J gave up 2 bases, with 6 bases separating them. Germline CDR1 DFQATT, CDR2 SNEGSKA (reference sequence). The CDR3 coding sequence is TGCAGTGCTCGCCCACAAGAGACCCAGTACTTC. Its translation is CSARPQETQYF.

CDR3 region: CASSLFAGEQYF. CDR3 bases: TGTGCCAGCAGTTTATTTGCAGGGGAGCAGTACTTC. The chain joins TRBV28 to TRBJ2-7; D is perhaps TRBD1 (5 bases). Germline-derived CDR1 and CDR2 are MDHEN and SYDVKM. The CDR3 has 12 amino acids. V was cut by 1 base and J by 7 bases, with 8 bases left in between.

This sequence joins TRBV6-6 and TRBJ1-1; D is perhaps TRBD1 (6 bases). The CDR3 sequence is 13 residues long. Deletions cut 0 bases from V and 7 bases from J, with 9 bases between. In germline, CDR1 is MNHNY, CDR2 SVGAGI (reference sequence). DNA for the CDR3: TGTGCCAGCAGTTACTCCGGACAGATTGAAGCTTTCTTT. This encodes CASSYSGQIEAFF.

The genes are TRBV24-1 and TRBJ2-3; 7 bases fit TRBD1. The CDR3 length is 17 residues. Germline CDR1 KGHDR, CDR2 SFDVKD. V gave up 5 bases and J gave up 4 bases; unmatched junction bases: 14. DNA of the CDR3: TGTGCCACCAGTGGCGGCTACAGGGGTTCCATTTCAGATACGCAGTATTTT. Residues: CATSGGYRGSISDTQYF.

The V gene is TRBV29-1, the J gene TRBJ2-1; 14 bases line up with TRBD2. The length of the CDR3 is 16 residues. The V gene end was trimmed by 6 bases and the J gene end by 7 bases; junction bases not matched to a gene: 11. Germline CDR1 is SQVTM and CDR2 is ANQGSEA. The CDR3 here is CSVRLAGGPSWNEQFF. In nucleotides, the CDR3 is TGCAGCGTCAGACTAGCGGGAGGGCCCTCGTGGAATGAGCAGTTCTTC.